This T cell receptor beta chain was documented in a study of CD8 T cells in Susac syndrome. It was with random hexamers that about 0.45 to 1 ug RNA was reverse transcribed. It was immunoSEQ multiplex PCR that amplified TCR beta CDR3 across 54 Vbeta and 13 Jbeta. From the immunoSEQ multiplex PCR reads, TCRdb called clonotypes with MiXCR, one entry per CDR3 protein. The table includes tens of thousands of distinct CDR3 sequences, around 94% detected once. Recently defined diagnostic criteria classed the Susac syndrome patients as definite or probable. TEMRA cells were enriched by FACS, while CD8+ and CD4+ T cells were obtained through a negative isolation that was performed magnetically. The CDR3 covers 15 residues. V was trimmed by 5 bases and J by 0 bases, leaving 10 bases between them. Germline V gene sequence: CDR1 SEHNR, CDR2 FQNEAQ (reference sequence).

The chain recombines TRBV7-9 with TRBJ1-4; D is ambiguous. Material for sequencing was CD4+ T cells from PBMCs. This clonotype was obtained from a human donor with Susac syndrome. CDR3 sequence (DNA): TGTGCCAGCAGCCCCCAGTTTGCAACTAATGAAAAACTGTTTTTT. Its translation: CASSPQFATNEKLFF.